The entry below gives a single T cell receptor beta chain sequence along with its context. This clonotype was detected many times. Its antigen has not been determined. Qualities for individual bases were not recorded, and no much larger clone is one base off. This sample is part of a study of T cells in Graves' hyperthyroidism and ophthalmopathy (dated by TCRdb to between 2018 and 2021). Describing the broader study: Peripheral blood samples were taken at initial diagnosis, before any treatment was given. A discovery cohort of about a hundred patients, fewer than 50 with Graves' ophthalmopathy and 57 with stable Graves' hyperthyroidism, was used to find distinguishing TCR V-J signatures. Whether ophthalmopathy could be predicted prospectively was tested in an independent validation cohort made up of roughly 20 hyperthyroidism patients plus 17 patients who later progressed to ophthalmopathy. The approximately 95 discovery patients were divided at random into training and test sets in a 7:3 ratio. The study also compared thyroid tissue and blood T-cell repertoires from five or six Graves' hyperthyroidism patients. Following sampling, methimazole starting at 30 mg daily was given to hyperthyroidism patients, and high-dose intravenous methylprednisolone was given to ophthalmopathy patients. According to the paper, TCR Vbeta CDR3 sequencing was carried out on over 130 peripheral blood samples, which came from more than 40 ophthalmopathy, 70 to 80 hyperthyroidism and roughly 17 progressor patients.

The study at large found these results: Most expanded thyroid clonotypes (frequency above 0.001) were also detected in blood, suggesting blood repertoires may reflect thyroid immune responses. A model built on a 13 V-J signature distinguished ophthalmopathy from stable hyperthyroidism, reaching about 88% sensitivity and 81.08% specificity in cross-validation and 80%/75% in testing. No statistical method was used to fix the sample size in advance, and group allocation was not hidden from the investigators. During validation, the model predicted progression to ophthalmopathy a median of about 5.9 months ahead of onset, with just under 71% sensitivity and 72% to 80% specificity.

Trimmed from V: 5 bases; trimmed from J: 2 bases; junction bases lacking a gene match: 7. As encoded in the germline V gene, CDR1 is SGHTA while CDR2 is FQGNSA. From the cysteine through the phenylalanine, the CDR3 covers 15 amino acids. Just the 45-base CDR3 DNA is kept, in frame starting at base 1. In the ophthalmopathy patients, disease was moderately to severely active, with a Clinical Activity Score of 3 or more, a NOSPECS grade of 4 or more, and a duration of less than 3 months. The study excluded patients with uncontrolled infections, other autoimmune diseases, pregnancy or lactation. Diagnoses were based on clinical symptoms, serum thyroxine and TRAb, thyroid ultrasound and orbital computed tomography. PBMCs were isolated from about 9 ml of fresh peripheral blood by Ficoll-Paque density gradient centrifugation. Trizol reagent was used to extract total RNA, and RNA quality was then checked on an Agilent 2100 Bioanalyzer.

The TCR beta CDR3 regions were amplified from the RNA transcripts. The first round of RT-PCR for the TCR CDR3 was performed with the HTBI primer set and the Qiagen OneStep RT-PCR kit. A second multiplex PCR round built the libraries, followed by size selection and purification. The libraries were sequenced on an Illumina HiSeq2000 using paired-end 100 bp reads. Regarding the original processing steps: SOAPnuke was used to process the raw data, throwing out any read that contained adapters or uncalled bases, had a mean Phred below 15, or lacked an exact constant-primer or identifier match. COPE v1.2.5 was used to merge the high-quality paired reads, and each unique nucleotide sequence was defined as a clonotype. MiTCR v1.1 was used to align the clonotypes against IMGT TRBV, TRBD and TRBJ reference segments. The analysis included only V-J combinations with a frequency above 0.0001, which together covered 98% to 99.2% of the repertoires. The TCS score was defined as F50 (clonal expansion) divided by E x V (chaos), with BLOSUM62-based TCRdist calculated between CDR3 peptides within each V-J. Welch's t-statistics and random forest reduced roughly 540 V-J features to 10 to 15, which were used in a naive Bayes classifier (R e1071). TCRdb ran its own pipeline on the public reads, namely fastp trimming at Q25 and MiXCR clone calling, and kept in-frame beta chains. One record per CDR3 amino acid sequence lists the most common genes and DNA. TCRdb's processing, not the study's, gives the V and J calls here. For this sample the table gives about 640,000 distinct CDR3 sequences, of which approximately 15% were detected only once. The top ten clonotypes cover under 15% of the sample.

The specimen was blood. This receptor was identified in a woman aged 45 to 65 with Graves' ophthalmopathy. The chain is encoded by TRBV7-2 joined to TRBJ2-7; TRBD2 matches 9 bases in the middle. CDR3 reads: CASSGGLAQTYEQYF. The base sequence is TGTGCCAGCAGCGGCGGACTAGCGCAAACCTACGAGCAGTACTTC.